The source of this T cell receptor (beta chain) is a study of tumor-infiltrating lymphocytes in primary liver carcinoma. Study-level background: The yield of productive TCRbeta reads per sample was roughly 3.5 to 7.13 million and was similar across tissue types. Study-level results: Unsorted bulk processing meant the study did not compare CD4+ and CD8+ repertoires.

Priming with a constant-region primer yielded TCR beta cDNA from roughly 490 ng total RNA. Libraries of TCR beta came from three nested multiplex PCR rounds with slightly modified ARM-PCR. Researchers ran the first two PCR rounds for roughly 10 cycles each with TRBV1-TRBV30 forward primers and a C-beta reverse primer. TCRdb re-called the multiplex PCR reads through MiXCR, storing one row per CDR3 protein. The sample includes 310,000 or so distinct CDR3 sequences, roughly 61% of them seen just once. Extraction also yielded germline DNA, while blood RNA was obtained from unsorted whole blood. V shed 0 bases and J 6 bases; nucleotides not matched to a gene: 15. CDR1 WSHSY and CDR2 SAAADI come from the germline V gene. The CDR3 is 18 residues long. As to this clonotype: The target antigen is unknown. This may be a read error, as it is one base from a much larger clone.

Sequenced input: peripheral blood. The chain carries TRBV10-2 and TRBJ2-7; TRBD2 matches 9 bases. This clonotype originated in a man in his forties with primary liver carcinoma and hepatitis B virus infection. Here the CDR3 DNA reads TGCGCCAGCAGTGAGTCGTGGACTTGCGGGAGGGCCACTCCCGAGCAGTACTTC. Its protein is CASSESWTCGRATPEQYF.